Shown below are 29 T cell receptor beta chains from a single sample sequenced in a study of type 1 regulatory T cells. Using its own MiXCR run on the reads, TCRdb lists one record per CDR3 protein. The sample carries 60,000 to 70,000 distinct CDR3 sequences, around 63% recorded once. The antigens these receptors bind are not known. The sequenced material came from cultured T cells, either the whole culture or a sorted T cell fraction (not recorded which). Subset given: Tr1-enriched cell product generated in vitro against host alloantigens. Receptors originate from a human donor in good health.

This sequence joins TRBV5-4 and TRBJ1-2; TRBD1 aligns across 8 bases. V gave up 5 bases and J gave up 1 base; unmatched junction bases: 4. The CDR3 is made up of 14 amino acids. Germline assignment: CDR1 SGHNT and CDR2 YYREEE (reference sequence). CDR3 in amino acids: CASRITGGNYGYTF. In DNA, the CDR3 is TGTGCCAGCAGAATCACAGGGGGTAACTATGGCTACACCTTC.

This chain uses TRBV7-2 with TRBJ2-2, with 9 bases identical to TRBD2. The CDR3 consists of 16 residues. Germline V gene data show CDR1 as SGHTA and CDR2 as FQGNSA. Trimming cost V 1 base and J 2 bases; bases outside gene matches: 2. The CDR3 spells CASSLDSGGNTGELFF. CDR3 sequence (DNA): TGTGCCAGCAGCTTAGATAGCGGGGGAAACACCGGGGAGCTGTTTTTT.

The CDR3 DNA reads TGTGCCAGCAGCGTTTCCGGACAGGGCCCTCCCTACGAGCAGTACTTC. It encodes CASSVSGQGPPYEQYF. This chain joins TRBV9 and TRBJ2-7, with TRBD1 matching 8 bases. With 2 bases clipped from V and 2 bases from J, the junction kept 9 bases outside the gene matches. CDR3 length: 16 residues. Germline CDR1 reads SGDLS; CDR2 reads YYNGEE.

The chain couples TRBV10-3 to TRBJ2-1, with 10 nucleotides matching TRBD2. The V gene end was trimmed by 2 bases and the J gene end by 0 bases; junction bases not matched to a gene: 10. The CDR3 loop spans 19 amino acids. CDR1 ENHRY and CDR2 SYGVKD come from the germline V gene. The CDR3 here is CAISETSGMGGVSYNEQFF. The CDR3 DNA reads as TGTGCCATCAGTGAGACTAGCGGGATGGGGGGGGTCTCCTACAATGAGCAGTTCTTC.

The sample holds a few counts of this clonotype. The CDR3 reads CASSAGTGGTDTQYF. The CDR3 coding sequence is TGTGCCAGCAGCGCCGGGACAGGAGGCACAGATACGCAGTATTTT. The chain couples TRBV2 to TRBJ2-3, with 8 bases fitting TRBD1. Germline V gene sequence: CDR1 SNHLY, CDR2 FYNNEI. Losses at the gene ends were 6 bases for V and 1 base for J; bases not matched to a gene: 6. CDR3 length: 15 residues.

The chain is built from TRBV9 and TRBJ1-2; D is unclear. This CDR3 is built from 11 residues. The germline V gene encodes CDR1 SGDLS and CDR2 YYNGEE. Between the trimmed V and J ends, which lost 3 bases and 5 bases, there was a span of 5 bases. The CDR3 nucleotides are TGTGCCAGCAGCGCTGAATATGGCTACACCTTC. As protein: CASSAEYGYTF.

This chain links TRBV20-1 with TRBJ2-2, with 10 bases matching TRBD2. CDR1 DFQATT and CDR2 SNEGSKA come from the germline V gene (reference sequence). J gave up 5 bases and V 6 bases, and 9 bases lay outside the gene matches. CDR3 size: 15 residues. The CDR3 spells CSAATSGSSTGELFF. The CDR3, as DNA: TGCAGTGCCGCGACTAGCGGGTCTTCTACCGGGGAGCTGTTTTTT.

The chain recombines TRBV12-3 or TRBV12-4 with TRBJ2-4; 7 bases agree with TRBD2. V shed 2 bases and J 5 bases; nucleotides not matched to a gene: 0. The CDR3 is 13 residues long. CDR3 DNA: TGTGCCAGCAGTTTAAGCGGGGAAAACATTCAGTACTTC. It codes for CASSLSGENIQYF.

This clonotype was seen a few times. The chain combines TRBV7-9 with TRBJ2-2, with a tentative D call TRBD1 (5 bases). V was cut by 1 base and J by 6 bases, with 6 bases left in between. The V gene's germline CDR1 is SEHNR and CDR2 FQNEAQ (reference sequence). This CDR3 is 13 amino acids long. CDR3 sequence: CASSLVGAGELFF. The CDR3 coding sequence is TGTGCCAGCAGCTTAGTAGGGGCCGGGGAGCTGTTTTTT.

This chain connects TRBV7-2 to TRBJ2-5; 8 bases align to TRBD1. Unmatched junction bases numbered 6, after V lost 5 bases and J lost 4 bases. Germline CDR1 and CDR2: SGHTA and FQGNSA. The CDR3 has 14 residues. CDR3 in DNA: TGTGCCAGCAGCCCGACAGGGGTTGCAGAGACCCAGTACTTC. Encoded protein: CASSPTGVAETQYF.

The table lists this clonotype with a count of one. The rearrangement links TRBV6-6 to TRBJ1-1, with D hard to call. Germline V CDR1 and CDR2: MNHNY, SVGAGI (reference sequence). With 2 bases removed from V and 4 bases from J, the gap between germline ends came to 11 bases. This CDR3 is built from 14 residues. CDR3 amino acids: CASSYPGVGTEAFF. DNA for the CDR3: TGTGCCAGCAGTTACCCCGGGGTAGGCACTGAAGCTTTCTTT.

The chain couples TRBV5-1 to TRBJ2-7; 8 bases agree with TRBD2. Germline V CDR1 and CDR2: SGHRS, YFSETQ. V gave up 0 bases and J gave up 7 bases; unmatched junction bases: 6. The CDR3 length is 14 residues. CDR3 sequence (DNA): TGCGCCAGCAGCTTGGACGGGGGGGCGAGGGAGCAGTACTTC. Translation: CASSLDGGAREQYF.

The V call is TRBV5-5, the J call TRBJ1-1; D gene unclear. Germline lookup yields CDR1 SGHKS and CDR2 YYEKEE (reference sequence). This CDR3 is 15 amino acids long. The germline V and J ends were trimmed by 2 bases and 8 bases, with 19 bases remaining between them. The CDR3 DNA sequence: TGTGCCAGCAGCTTAAGCCCCGCGGCTATCTCAGAAGCTTTCTTT. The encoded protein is CASSLSPAAISEAFF.

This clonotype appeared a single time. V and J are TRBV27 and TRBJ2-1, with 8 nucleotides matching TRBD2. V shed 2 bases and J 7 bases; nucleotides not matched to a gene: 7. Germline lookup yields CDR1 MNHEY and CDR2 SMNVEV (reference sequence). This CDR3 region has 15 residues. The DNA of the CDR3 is TGTGCCAGCAGTTTAGGTCTAGCGGGTCCAAATGAGCAGTTCTTC. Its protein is CASSLGLAGPNEQFF.

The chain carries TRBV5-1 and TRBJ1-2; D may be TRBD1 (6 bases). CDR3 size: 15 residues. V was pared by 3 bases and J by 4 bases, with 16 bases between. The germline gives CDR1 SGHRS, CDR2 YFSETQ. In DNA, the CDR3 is TGCGCCAGCAGCTACGACAGGAGTTTGGGCTATGGCTACACCTTC. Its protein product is CASSYDRSLGYGYTF.

The CDR3 sequence: CASSGRGPTNTEAFF. The DNA for the CDR3 is TGTGCCAGCAGCGGCAGGGGGCCGACGAACACTGAAGCTTTCTTT. The chain couples TRBV2 to TRBJ1-1, with TRBD1 identical over 8 bases. With 6 bases clipped from V and 1 base from J, the junction kept 7 bases outside the gene matches. CDR3 length: 15 residues. Germline assignment: CDR1 SNHLY and CDR2 FYNNEI.

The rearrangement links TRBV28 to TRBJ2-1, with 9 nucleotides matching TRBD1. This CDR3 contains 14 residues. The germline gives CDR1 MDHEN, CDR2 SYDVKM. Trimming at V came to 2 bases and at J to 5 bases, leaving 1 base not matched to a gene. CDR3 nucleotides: TGTGCCAGCAGTTTAAGACAGGGGGACAATGAGCAGTTCTTC. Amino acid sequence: CASSLRQGDNEQFF.

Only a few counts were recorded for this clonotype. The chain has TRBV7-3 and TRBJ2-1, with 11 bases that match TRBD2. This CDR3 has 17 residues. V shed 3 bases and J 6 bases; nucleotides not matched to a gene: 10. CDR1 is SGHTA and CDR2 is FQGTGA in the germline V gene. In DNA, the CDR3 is TGTGCCAGCAGCTTCCTACCGGGACTAGCGGATCTCAATGAGCAGTTCTTC. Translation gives CASSFLPGLADLNEQFF. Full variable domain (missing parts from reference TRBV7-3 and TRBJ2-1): GAGVSQTPSNKVTEKGKYVELRCDPISGHTALYWYRQSLGQGPEFLIYFQGTGAADDSGLPNDRFFAVRPEGSVSTLKIQRTERGDSAVYLCASSFLPGLADLNEQFFGPGTRLTVL.

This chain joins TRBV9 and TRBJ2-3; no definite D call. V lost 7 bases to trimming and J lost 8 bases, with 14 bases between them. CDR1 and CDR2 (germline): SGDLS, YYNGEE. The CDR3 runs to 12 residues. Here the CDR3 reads CASAETWGTQYF. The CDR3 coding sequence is TGTGCCAGCGCGGAGACTTGGGGTACGCAGTATTTT.

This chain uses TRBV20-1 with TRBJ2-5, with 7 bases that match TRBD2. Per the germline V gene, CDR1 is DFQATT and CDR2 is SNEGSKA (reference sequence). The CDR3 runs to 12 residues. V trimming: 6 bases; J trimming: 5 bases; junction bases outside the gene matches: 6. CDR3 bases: TGCAGTGCCGGGGAGGGCCTGGAGACCCAGTACTTC. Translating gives CSAGEGLETQYF.

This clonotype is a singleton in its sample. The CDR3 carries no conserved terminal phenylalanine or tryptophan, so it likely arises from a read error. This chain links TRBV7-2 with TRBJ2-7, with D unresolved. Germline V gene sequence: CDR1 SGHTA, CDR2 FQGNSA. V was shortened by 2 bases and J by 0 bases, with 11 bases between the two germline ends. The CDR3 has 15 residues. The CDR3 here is CASSLLLASSYEQYI. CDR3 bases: TGTGCCAGCAGCTTACTACTGGCGAGCTCCTACGAGCAGTACATC.

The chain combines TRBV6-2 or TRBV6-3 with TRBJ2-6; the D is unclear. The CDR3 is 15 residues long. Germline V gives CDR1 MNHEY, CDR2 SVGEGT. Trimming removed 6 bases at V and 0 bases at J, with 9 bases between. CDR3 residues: CASSPTRSGANVLTF. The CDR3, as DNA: TGTGCCAGCAGCCCCACACGCTCTGGGGCCAACGTCCTGACTTTC.

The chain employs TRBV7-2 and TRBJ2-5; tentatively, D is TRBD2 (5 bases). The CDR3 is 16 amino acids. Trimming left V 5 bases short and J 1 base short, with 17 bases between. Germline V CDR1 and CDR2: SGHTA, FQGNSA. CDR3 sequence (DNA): TGTGCCAGCAGCCCCGCTAGGAGAGGGTCCCAAGAGACCCAGTACTTC. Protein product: CASSPARRGSQETQYF.

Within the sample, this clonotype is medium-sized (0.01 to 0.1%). CDR3 in DNA: TGTGCCAGCAGCTTAAGGGTGGGGGAGCAGTACTTC. As protein: CASSLRVGEQYF. The chain links TRBV7-2 to TRBJ2-7, with D hard to call. The V end was cut by 2 bases, the J end by 7 bases, with 9 bases between. The CDR3 has 12 residues. Germline CDR1 reads SGHTA; CDR2 reads FQGNSA.

CDR3: CASSPGRTQEQYF. The CDR3 DNA is TGTGCCAGCTCACCGGGACGGACCCAGGAGCAGTACTTC. The chain carries TRBV18 and TRBJ2-7; D tentatively fits TRBD1 or TRBD2 (5 bases each). CDR1 and CDR2 from the germline V gene are KGHSH and LQKENI. V was shortened by 3 bases and J by 7 bases, with 13 bases between the two germline ends. The CDR3 is 13 amino acids.

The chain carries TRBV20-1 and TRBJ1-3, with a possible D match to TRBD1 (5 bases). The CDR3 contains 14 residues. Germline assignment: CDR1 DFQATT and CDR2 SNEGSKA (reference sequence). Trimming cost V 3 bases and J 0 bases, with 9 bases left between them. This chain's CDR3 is CSARGGGSGNTIYF. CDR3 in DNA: TGCAGTGCTAGGGGTGGGGGCTCTGGAAACACCATATATTTT.

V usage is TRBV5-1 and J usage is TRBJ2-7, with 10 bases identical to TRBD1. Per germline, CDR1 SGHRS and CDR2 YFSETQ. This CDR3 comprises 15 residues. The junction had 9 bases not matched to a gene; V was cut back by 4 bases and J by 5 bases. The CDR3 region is CASSGTGDNLDEQYF. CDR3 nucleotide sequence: TGCGCCAGCAGCGGGACAGGGGATAACCTCGACGAGCAGTACTTC.

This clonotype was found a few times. CDR3 sequence reads: CSARGGRALVTEQFF. The DNA of the CDR3 is TGCAGTGCTAGGGGCGGGAGGGCCCTAGTGACTGAGCAGTTCTTC. The rearrangement links TRBV20-1 to TRBJ2-1; TRBD2 agrees at 9 bases. The CDR3 spans 15 residues. V dropped 3 bases and J dropped 9; count of bases not matched to a gene: 12. Germline CDR1 reads DFQATT; CDR2 reads SNEGSKA (reference sequence).

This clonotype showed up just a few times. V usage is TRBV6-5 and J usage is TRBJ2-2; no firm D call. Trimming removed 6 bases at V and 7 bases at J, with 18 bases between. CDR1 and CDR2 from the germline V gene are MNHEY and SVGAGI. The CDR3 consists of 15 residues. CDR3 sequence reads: CASRVGPSNGGELFF. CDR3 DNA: TGTGCCAGCAGAGTAGGACCCTCAAATGGCGGGGAGCTGTTTTTT.